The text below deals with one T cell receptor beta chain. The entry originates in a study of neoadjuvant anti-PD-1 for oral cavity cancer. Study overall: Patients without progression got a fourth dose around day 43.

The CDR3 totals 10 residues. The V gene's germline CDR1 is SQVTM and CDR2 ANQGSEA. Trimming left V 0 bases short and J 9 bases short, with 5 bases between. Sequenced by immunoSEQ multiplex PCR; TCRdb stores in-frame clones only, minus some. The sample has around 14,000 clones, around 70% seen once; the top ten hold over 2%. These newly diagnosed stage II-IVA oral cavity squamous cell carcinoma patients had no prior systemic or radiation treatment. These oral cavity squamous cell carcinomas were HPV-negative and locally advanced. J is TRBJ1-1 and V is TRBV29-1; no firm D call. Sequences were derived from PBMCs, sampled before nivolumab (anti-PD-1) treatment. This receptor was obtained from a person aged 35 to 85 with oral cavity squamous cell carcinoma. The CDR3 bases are TGCAGCGTTGAAGAGATCCAAGCTTTCTTT. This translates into CSVEEIQAFF.